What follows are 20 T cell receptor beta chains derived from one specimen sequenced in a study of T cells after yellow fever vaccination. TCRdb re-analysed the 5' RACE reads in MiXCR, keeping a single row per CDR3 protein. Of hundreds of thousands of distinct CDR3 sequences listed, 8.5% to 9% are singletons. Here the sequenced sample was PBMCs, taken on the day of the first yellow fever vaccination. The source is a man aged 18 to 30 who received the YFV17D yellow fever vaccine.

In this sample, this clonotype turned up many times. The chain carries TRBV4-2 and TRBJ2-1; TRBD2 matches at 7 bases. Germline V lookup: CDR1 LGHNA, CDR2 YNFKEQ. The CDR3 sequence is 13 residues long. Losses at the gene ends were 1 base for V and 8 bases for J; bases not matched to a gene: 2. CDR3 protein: CASSQGLADEQFF. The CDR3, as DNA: TGTGCCAGCAGCCAAGGTCTAGCGGATGAGCAGTTCTTC.

CDR3 DNA sequence: TGTGCCAGCAGCCTACAGGGTCCTGCCTACGAGCAGTACGTC. Translated: CASSLQGPAYEQYV. This chain links TRBV2 with TRBJ2-7, with D maybe TRBD1 (6 bases). V lost 6 bases, J lost 2 bases, and 14 bases lay in between. This CDR3 has 14 residues. Germline CDR1 reads SNHLY; CDR2 reads FYNNEI.

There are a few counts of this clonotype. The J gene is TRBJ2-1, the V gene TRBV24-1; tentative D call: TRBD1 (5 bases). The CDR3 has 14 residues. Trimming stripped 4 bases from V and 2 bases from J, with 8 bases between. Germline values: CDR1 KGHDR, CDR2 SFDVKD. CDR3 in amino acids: CATSDKGTYNEQFF. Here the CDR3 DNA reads TGTGCCACCAGTGACAAGGGGACCTACAATGAGCAGTTCTTC.

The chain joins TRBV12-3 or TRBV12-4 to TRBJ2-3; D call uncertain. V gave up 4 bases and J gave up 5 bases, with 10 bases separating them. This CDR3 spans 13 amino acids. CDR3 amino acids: CASSSSTGDTQYF. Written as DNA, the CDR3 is TGTGCCAGCAGTTCGTCAACGGGAGATACGCAGTATTTT.

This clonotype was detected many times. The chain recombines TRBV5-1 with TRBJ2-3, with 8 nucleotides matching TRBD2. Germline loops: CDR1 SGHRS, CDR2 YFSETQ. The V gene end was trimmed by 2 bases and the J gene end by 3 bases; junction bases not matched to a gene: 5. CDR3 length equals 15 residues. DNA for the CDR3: TGCGCCAGCAGCTTCCACGGGGGGGTAACAGATACGCAGTATTTT. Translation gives CASSFHGGVTDTQYF.

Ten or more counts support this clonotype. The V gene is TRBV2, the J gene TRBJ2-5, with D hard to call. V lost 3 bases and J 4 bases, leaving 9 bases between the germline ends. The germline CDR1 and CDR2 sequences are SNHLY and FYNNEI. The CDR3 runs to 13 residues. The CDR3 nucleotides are TGTGCCAGCAGTGATGTAGGCCGAGAGACCCAGTACTTC. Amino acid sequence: CASSDVGRETQYF.

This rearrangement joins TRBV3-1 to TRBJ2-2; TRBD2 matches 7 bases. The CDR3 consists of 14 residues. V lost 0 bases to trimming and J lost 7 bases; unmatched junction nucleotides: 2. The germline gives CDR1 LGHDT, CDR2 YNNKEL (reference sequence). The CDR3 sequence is CASSQETGGGELFF. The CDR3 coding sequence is TGTGCCAGCAGCCAAGAGACGGGAGGCGGGGAGCTGTTTTTT.

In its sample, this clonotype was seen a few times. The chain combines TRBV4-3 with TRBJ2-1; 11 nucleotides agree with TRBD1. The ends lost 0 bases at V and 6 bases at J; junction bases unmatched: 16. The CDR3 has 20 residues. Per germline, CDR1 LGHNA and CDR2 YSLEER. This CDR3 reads CASSQDRGGQGGLRFNEQFF. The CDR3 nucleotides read TGCGCCAGCAGCCAAGATCGGGGGGGACAGGGGGGTCTTCGGTTCAATGAGCAGTTCTTC.

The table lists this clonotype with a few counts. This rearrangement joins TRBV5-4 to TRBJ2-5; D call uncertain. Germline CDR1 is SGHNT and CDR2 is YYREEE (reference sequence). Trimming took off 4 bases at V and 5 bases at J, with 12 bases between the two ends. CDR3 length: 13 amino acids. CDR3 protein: CASSRAPGETQYF. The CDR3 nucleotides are TGTGCCAGCAGCCGAGCGCCTGGGGAGACCCAGTACTTC.

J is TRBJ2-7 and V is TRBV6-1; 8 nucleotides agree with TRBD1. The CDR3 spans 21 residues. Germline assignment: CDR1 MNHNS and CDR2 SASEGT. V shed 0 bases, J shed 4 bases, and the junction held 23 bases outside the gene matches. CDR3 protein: CASSEAPLGTGKYEWAYEQYF. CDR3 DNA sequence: TGTGCCAGCAGTGAAGCGCCCCTAGGGACAGGAAAATACGAGTGGGCTTACGAGCAGTACTTC.

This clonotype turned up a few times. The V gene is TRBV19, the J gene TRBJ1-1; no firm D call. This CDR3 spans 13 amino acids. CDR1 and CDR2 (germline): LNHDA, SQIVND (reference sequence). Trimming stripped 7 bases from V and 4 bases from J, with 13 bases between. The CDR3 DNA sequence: TGTGCCAGTAAAGTTGGTATCGGCACTGAAGCTTTCTTT. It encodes CASKVGIGTEAFF.

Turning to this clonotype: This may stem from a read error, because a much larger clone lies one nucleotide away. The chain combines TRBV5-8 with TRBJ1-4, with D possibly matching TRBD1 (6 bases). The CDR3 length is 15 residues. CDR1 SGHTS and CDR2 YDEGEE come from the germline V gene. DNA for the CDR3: TGTACCAGCAGCGCGGGGCAGGGGAGGGGTGAAAAACTGTTTTTT. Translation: CTSSAGQGRGEKLFF.

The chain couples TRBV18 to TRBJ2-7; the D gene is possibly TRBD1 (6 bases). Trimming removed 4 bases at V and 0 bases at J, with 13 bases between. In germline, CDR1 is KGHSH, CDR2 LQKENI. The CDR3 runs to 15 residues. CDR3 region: CASSLGDTSSYEQYV. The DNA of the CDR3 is TGTGCCAGCTCACTCGGGGACACGAGCTCCTACGAGCAGTACGTC.

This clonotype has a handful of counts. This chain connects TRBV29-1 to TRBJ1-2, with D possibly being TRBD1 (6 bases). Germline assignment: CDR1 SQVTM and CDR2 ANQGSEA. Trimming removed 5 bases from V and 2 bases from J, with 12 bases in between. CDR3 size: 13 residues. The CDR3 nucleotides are TGCAGCGTTACGGGGGCGCGAAACTATGGCTACACCTTC. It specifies CSVTGARNYGYTF.

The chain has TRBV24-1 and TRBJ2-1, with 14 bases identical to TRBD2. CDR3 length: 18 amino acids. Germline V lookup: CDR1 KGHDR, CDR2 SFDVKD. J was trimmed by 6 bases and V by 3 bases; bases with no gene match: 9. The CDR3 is CATSDTGLAGELSNEQFF. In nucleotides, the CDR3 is TGTGCCACCAGTGATACGGGACTAGCGGGGGAGCTCTCCAATGAGCAGTTCTTC.

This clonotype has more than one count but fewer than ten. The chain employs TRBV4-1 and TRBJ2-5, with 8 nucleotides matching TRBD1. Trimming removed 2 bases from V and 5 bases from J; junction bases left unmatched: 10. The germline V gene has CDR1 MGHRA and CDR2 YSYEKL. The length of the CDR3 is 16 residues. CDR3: CASSQPVDRGGETQYF. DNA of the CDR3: TGCGCCAGCAGCCAACCCGTAGACAGGGGAGGTGAGACCCAGTACTTC.

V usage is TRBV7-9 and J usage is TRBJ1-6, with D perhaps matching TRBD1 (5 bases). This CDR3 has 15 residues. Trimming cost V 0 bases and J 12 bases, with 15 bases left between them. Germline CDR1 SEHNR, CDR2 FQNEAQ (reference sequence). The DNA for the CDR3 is TGTGCCAGCAGCTTAGCAGGGGCTGATGGAAGACCCCTCCACTTT. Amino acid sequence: CASSLAGADGRPLHF.

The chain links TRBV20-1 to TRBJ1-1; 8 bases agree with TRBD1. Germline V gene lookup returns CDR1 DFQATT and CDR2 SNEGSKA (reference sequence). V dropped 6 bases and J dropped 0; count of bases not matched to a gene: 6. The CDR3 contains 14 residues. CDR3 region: CSADRAYLNTEAFF. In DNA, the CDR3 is TGCAGTGCGGACAGGGCCTACCTGAACACTGAAGCTTTCTTT.

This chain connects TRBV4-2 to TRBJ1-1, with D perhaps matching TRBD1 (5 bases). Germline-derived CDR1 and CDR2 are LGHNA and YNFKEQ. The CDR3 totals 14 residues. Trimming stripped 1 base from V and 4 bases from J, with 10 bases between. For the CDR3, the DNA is TGTGCCAGCAGCCAAGCAGGGAGCCCCACTGAAGCTTTCTTT. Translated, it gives CASSQAGSPTEAFF.

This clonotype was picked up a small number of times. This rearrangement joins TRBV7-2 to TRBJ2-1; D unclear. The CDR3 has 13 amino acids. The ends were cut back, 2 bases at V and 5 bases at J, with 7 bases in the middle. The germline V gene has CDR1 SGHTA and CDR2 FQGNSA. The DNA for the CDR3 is TGTGCCAGCAGCTTACGCAGAAACAATGAGCAGTTCTTC. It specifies CASSLRRNNEQFF.